The 15 T cell receptor beta chains below all came from one sample that was sequenced in a study of blood T cells in healthy people across ages. Next came a second PCR, run for about 6 to 11 cycles, which used a sample-barcoded 5' primer along with a J-beta primer mix. TCRdb redid the calling of the 5' RACE reads with MiXCR, one entry per CDR3 protein. The table lists 980,000 or so distinct CDR3 sequences, 40% to 60% of them singletons. Sequencing was performed on blood. All receptors come from a man aged 25-45 years in good health.

The chain recombines TRBV6-1 with TRBJ2-2; TRBD1 matches at 8 bases. The CDR3 covers 14 residues. Trimming at V came to 8 bases and at J to 3 bases, leaving 5 bases not matched to a gene. The germline CDR1 and CDR2 sequences are MNHNS and SASEGT. The CDR3 here is CASGTGQDTGELFF. CDR3 nucleotides: TGTGCCAGCGGGACGGGACAGGACACCGGGGAGCTGTTTTTT.

This chain joins TRBV20-1 and TRBJ1-2, with TRBD1 as a possible D gene (5 bases). CDR1 and CDR2 (germline): DFQATT, SNEGSKA (reference sequence). Trimming removed 3 bases from V and 4 bases from J, with 21 bases in between. The CDR3 extends over 16 amino acids. The chain's CDR3 is CSASEGAGTKIYGYTF. CDR3 coding DNA: TGCAGTGCTAGTGAAGGGGCAGGGACGAAGATCTATGGCTACACCTTC.

This chain uses TRBV29-1 with TRBJ2-5; 8 nucleotides align to TRBD2. CDR3 length equals 13 residues. Trimming removed 7 bases from V and 11 bases from J; junction bases left unmatched: 15. CDR1 and CDR2 (germline): SQVTM, ANQGSEA. Here the CDR3 DNA reads TGCAGCGGCGGGGGGACTGTAAGGGGTGAGCAGTACTTC. Its translation is CSGGGTVRGEQYF.

The V and J genes are TRBV2 and TRBJ2-5, with D possibly matching TRBD2 (6 bases). Judging by the DNA end, TRBJ2-7 fits better; the J call may be wrong. The CDR3 covers 13 residues. Germline CDR1 is SNHLY and CDR2 is FYNNEI. The CDR3 coding sequence is TGTGCCAGCAGTGAAGGACTAGGTTACGAGCAGTACTTC. Translating gives CASSEGLGYEQYF.

About this clonotype itself: An end of the junction does not agree with germline; a read error may underlie this. This chain joins TRBV4-1 and TRBJ2-5, with a tentative D call TRBD1 (5 bases). This CDR3 has 14 amino acids. Germline CDR1 reads MGHRA; CDR2 reads YSYEKL. In DNA, the CDR3 is TGCACCAGCAGCCAAGATAGGGGTGAAGAGACCCAGTACTTC. Its protein is CTSSQDRGEETQYF.

This clonotype has just a few counts. The chain carries TRBV27 and TRBJ1-1; tentative D call: TRBD1 (5 bases). Trimming pared 0 bases from V and 10 bases from J, leaving 15 bases between. This CDR3 spans 14 amino acids. CDR1 is MNHEY, CDR2 SMNVEV, per germline (reference sequence). The CDR3 region has the DNA TGTGCCAGCAGTTTATCCTCGGGGACCTCGCGAGCTTTCTTT. It specifies CASSLSSGTSRAFF.

A note on this clonotype: The junction differs from germline at one of its ends, possibly a read error. V gene TRBV7-2 combines with J gene TRBJ2-7; a possible D gene is TRBD2 (6 bases). Germline CDR1 SGHTA, CDR2 FQGNSA. There are 15 residues in the CDR3. In DNA form, the CDR3 reads TGTGCCAGCAGCGTAGCCGCCGGGGGATACTACGAGCAGTACTTC. Translated, it gives CASSVAAGGYYEQYF.

This clonotype was seen many times. The chain links TRBV11-2 to TRBJ2-1; D is uncertain. V lost 2 bases and J lost 7, with 6 bases in between. The CDR3 runs to 12 residues. The germline V gene has CDR1 SGHAT and CDR2 FQNNGV. CDR3 region: CASSLQRNEQFF. CDR3 coding DNA: TGTGCCAGCAGCTTACAGAGGAATGAGCAGTTCTTC.

This clonotype was counted between two and nine times. V gene TRBV12-3 or TRBV12-4 combines with J gene TRBJ2-1; D ambiguous. This CDR3 has 15 residues. V was trimmed by 1 base and J by 8 bases, leaving 15 bases between them. The chain's CDR3 is CASSLVGLSQYEQFF. In DNA, the CDR3 is TGTGCCAGCAGTTTAGTGGGTTTATCACAATATGAGCAGTTCTTC.

This clonotype was seen more than once but under ten times. This chain connects TRBV25-1 to TRBJ2-1, with no clear D. This CDR3 region has 15 residues. Per the germline V gene, CDR1 is MGHDK and CDR2 is SYGVNS. Between the trimmed V and J ends, which lost 2 bases and 2 bases, there was a span of 10 bases. The CDR3 spells CASSEPGGPYNEQFF. CDR3 coding DNA: TGTGCCAGCAGTGAACCGGGTGGCCCCTACAATGAGCAGTTCTTC.

The chain uses TRBV29-1 and TRBJ1-2; D is perhaps TRBD1 (5 bases). Germline V gene sequence: CDR1 SQVTM, CDR2 ANQGSEA. This CDR3 contains 14 residues. The V end was cut by 5 bases, the J end by 0 bases, with 13 bases between. The CDR3 is CSVPRGSSNYGYTF. Here the CDR3 DNA reads TGCAGCGTTCCTAGGGGCAGCTCTAACTATGGCTACACCTTC.

The chain carries TRBV12-3 or TRBV12-4 and TRBJ2-6; the D gene is possibly TRBD2 (5 bases). The V end was cut by 3 bases, the J end by 0 bases, with 9 bases between. The CDR3 totals 16 residues. The CDR3 coding sequence is TGTGCCAGCAGTTTCGGACTGTCCTCTGGGGCCAACGTCCTGACTTTC. This translates into CASSFGLSSGANVLTF.

To note about this clonotype: At one boundary the junction diverges from the germline segment, which might be a read error. The chain joins TRBV5-1 to TRBJ2-5, with D maybe TRBD2 (6 bases). The CDR3 spans 13 residues. Germline-derived CDR1 and CDR2 are SGHRS and YFSETQ. CDR3 DNA sequence: TGCGCCAGCGGCTTACCCAGCGGGGAGACCCAGTACTTC. Protein: CASGLPSGETQYF.

The V and J genes are TRBV20-1 and TRBJ2-1; TRBD2 matches 9 bases. Per germline, CDR1 DFQATT and CDR2 SNEGSKA (reference sequence). The CDR3 is made up of 13 amino acids. The CDR3 nucleotides read TGCAGCGTGCCGGCGGGGGGGATCAATGAGCAGTTCTTC. Amino acids: CSVPAGGINEQFF.

The DNA for the CDR3 is TGCAGTGCTAGAGATTCAGGGAGCCCTAATGAAAAACTGTTTTTT. It yields the protein CSARDSGSPNEKLFF. This chain uses TRBV20-1 with TRBJ1-4; possible D gene TRBD1, 5 bases. The CDR3 totals 15 residues. From germline, CDR1 is DFQATT and CDR2 SNEGSKA (reference sequence). V gave up 0 bases and J gave up 3 bases, with 11 bases separating them.